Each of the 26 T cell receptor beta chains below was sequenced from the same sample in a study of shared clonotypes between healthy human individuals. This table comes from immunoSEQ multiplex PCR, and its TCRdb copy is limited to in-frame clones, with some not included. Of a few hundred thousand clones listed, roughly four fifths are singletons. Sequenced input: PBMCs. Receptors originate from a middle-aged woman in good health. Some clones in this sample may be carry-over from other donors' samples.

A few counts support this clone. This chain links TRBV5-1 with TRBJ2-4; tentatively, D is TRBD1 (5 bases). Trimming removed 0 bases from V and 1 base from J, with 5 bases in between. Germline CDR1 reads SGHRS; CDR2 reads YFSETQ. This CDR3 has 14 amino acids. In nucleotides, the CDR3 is TGCGCCAGCAGCTTGGACAGGGCCAAAAACATTCAGTACTTC. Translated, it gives CASSLDRAKNIQYF.

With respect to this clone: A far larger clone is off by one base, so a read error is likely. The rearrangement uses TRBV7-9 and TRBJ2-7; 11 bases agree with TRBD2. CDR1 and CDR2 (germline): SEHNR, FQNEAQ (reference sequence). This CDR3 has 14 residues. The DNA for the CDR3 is TGTGCCGGCAGCTTAGCCCTAGCGGGGGGCGAGCAGTACTTC. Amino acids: CAGSLALAGGEQYF.

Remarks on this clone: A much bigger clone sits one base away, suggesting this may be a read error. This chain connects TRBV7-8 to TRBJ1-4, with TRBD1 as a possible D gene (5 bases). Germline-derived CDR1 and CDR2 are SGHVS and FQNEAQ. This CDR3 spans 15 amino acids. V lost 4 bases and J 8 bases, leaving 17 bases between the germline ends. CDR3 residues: CASSSRGEENEKLFF. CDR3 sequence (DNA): TGTGCCAGCAGCTCCCGGGGGGAGGAGAACGAAAAACTGTTTTTT.

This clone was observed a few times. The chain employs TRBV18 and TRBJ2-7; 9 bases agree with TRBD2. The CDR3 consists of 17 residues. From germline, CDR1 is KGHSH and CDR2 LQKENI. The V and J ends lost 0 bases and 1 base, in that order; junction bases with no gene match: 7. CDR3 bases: TGTGCCAGCTCACCACCCACCTATAGCGGGAGTTCCTACGAGCAGTACTTC. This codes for CASSPPTYSGSSYEQYF. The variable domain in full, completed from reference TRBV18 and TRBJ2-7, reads NAGVMQNPRHLVRRRGQEARLRCSPMKGHSHVYWYRQLPEEGLKFMVYLQKENIIDESGMPKERFSAEFPKEGPSILRIQQVVRGDSAAYFCASSPPTYSGSSYEQYFGPGTRLTVT.

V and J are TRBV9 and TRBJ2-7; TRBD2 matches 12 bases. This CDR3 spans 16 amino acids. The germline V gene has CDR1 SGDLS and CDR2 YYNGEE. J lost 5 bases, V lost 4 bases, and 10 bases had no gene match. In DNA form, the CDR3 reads TGTGCCAGCAGCAAACGACCTAGCGGGAGGGCCGACGAGCAGTACTTC. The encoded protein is CASSKRPSGRADEQYF.

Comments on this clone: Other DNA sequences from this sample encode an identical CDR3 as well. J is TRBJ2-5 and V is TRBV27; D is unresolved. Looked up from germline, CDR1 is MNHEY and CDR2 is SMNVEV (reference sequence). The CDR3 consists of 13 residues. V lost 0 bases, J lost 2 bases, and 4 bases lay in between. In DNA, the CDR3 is TGTGCCAGCAGTTTATCCAGGCAAGAGACCCAGTACTTC. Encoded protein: CASSLSRQETQYF.

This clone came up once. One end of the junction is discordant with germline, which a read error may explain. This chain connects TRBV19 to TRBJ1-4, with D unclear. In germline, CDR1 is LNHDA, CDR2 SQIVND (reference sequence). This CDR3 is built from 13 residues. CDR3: CAGSIIPREKLFF. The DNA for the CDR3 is TGTGCCGGTAGTATCATCCCCCGGGAAAAACTGTTTTTT.

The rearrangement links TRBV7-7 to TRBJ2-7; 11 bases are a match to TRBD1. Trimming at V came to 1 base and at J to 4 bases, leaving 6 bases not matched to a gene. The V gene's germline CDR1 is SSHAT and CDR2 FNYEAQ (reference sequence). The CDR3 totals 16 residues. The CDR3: CASSLVWTGGCYEQYF. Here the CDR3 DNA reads TGTGCCAGCAGCTTAGTTTGGACAGGGGGCTGTTACGAGCAGTACTTC.

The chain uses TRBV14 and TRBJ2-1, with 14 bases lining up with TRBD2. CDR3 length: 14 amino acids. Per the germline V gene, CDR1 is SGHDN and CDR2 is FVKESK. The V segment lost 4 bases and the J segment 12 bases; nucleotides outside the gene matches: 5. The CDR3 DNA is TGTGCCAGCAGCCCCAGACTAGCGGGAGGGCCGCAGTTCTTC. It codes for CASSPRLAGGPQFF. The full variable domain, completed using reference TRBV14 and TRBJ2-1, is EAGVTQFPSHSVIEKGQTVTLRCDPISGHDNLYWYRRVMGKEIKFLLHFVKESKQDESGMPNNRFLAERTGGTYSTLKVQPAELEDSGVYFCASSPRLAGGPQFFGPGTRLTVL.

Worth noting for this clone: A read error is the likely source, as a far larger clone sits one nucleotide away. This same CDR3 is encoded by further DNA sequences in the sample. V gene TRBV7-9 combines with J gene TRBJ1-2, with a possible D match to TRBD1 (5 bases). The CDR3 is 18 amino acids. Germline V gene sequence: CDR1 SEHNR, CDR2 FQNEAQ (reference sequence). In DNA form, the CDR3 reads TGCGCCAGCAGCCGACCTCCTGGGACCTCCACCACACGGGGTGGCTACACCTTC. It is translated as CASSRPPGTSTTRGGYTF.

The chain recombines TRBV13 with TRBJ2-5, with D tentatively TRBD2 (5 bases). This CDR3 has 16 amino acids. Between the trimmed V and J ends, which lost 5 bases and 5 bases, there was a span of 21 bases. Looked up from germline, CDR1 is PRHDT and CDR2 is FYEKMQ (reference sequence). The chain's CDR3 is CASSIRVSGIGETQYF. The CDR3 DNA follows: TGTGCCAGCAGCATAAGGGTCTCGGGAATCGGGGAGACCCAGTACTTC.

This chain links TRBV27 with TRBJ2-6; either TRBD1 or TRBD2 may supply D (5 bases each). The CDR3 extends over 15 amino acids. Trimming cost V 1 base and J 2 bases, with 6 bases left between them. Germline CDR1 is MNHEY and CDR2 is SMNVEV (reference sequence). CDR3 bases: TGTGCCAGCAGTTTATGGGGGACTGGGGCCAACGTCCTGACTTTC. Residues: CASSLWGTGANVLTF.

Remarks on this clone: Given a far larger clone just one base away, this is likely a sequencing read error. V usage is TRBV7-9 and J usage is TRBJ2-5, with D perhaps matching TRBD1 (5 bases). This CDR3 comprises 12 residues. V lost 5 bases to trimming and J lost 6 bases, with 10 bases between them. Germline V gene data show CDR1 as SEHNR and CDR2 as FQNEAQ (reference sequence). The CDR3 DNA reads TGTGCCAGCAGCAGGGGTGGGCAGACCCAGTACTTC. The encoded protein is CASSRGGQTQYF.

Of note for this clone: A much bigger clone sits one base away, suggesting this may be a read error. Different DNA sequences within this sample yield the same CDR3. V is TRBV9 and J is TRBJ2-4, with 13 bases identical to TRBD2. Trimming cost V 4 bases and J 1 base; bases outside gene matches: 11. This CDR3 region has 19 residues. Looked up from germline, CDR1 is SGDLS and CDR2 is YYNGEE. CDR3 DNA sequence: TGTGCCAGCAGCCCGCCTTGGACTAGCGGGAGCGGGGCCAAAAACATTCAGTACTTC. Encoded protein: CASSPPWTSGSGAKNIQYF.

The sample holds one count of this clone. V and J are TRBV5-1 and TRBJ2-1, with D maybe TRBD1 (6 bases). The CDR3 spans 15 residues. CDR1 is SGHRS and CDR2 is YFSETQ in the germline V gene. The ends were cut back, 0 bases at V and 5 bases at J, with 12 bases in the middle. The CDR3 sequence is CASSLGNTGHNEQFF. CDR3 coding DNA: TGCGCCAGCAGCTTGGGTAATACAGGGCACAATGAGCAGTTCTTC.

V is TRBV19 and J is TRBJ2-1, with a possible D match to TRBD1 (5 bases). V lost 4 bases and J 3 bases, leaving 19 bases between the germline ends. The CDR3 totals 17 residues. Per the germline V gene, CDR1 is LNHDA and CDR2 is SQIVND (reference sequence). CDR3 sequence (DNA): TGTGCCAGTAGTAAACAAGGGATAGGGGCCATCTACAATGAGCAGTTCTTC. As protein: CASSKQGIGAIYNEQFF.

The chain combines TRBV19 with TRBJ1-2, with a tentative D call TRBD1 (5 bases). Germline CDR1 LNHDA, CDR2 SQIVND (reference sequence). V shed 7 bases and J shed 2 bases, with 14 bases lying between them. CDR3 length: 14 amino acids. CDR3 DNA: TGTGCCAGTACGCCGGGGGACGCAAACTATGGCTACACCTTC. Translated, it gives CASTPGDANYGYTF.

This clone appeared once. The CDR3 sequence is CASSPPGTGNTGELFF. CDR3 bases: TGTGCCAGCTCACCACCCGGGACAGGGAACACCGGGGAGCTGTTTTTT. V and J are TRBV18 and TRBJ2-2, with 8 bases matching TRBD1. The CDR3 loop spans 16 amino acids. V lost 0 bases, J lost 1 base, and 1 base stayed unmatched. Germline values: CDR1 KGHSH, CDR2 LQKENI. Looking up the rest from reference TRBV18 and TRBJ2-2 gives the full variable domain: NAGVMQNPRHLVRRRGQEARLRCSPMKGHSHVYWYRQLPEEGLKFMVYLQKENIIDESGMPKERFSAEFPKEGPSILRIQQVVRGDSAAYFCASSPPGTGNTGELFFGEGSRLTVL.

The CDR3 reads CASRGWWGAYEQYF. The CDR3 nucleotides read TGTGCCAGCAGGGGCTGGTGGGGGGCCTACGAGCAGTACTTC. The chain combines TRBV6-1 with TRBJ2-7, with a weak D call TRBD2 (6 bases). The CDR3 totals 14 residues. V was clipped by 6 bases and J by 2 bases, with 14 bases between them. Germline CDR1 reads MNHNS; CDR2 reads SASEGT.

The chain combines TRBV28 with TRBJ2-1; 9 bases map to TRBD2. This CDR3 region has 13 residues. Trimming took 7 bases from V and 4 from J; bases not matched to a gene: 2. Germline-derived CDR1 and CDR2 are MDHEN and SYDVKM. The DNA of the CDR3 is TGTGCCAGCACGGCGGGAGGGTACAATGAGCAGTTCTTC. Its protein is CASTAGGYNEQFF.

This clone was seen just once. The CDR3 coding sequence is TGTGCCAGCAGAATAGGGGGGAACACTGAAGCTTTCTTT. Protein product: CASRIGGNTEAFF. V gene TRBV27 combines with J gene TRBJ1-1, with a weak D call TRBD1 (6 bases). Germline loops: CDR1 MNHEY, CDR2 SMNVEV (reference sequence). CDR3 size: 13 residues. The V end was cut by 6 bases, the J end by 1 base, with 9 bases between.

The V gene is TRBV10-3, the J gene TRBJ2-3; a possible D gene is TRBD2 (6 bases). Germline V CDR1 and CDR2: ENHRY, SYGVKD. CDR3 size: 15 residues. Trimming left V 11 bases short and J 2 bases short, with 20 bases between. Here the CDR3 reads CAANSGLLPTDTQYF. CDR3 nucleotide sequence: TGTGCCGCCAACTCGGGACTCCTACCCACAGATACGCAGTATTTT.

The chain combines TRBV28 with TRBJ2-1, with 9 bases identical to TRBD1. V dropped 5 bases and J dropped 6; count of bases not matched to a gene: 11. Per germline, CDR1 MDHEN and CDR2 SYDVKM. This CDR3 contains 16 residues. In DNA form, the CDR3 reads TGTGCCAGCAGTCAATGGGGACAGGGAAAGGTCAATGAGCAGTTCTTC. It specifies CASSQWGQGKVNEQFF.

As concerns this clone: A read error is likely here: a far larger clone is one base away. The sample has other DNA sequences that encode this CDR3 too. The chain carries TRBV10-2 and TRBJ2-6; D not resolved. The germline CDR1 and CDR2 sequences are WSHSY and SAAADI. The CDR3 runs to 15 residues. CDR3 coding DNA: TGTGCCAGCACCCCCGCCACGGCTGGGGCCAACGTCCTGACTTTC. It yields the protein CASTPATAGANVLTF.

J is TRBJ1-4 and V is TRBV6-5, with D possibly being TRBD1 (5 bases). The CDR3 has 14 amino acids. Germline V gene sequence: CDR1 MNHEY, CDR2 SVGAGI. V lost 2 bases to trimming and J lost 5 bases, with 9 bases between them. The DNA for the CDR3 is TGTGCCAGCAGTTACGACAGAGACAATGAAAAACTGTTTTTT. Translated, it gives CASSYDRDNEKLFF.

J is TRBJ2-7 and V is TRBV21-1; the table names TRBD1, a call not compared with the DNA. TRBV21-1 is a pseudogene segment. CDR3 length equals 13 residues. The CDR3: CASRTDKVFEQYF. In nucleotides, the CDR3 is TGTGCCAGCAGGACAGACAAGGTATTCGAGCAGTACTTC.